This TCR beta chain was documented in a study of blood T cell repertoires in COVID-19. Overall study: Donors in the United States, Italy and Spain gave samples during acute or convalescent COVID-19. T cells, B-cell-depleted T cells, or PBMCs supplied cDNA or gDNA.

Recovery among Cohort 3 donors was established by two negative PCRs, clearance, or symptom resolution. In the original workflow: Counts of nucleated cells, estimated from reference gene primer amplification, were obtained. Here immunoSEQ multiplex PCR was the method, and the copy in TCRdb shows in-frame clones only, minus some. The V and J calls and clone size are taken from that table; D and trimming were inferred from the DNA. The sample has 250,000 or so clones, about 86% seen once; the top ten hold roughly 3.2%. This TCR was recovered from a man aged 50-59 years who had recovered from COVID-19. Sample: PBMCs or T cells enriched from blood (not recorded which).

The CDR3 spells CASSSSGQGKYGYTF. DNA of the CDR3: TGTGCCAGCAGTTCCTCCGGACAGGGAAAGTATGGCTACACCTTC. V usage is TRBV28 and J usage is TRBJ1-2; 8 nucleotides match TRBD1. The CDR3 has 15 residues. CDR1 MDHEN and CDR2 SYDVKM come from the germline V gene. After removal of 4 bases from V and 5 bases from J, the junction contained 9 bases not matched to a gene.